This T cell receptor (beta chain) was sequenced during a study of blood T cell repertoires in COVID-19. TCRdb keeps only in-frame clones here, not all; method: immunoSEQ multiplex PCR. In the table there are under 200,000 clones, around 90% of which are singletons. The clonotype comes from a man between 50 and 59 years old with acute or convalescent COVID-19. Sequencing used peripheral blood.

CDR3 bases: TGTGCCAGCTCCCCGGGGGGCCGAATCACCGGGGAGCTGTTTTTT. This codes for CASSPGGRITGELFF. The chain couples TRBV27 to TRBJ2-2, with a tentative D call TRBD2 (7 bases). Germline CDR1 reads MNHEY; CDR2 reads SMNVEV (reference sequence). V lost 8 bases to trimming and J lost 4 bases, with 17 bases between them. The CDR3 loop spans 15 amino acids.